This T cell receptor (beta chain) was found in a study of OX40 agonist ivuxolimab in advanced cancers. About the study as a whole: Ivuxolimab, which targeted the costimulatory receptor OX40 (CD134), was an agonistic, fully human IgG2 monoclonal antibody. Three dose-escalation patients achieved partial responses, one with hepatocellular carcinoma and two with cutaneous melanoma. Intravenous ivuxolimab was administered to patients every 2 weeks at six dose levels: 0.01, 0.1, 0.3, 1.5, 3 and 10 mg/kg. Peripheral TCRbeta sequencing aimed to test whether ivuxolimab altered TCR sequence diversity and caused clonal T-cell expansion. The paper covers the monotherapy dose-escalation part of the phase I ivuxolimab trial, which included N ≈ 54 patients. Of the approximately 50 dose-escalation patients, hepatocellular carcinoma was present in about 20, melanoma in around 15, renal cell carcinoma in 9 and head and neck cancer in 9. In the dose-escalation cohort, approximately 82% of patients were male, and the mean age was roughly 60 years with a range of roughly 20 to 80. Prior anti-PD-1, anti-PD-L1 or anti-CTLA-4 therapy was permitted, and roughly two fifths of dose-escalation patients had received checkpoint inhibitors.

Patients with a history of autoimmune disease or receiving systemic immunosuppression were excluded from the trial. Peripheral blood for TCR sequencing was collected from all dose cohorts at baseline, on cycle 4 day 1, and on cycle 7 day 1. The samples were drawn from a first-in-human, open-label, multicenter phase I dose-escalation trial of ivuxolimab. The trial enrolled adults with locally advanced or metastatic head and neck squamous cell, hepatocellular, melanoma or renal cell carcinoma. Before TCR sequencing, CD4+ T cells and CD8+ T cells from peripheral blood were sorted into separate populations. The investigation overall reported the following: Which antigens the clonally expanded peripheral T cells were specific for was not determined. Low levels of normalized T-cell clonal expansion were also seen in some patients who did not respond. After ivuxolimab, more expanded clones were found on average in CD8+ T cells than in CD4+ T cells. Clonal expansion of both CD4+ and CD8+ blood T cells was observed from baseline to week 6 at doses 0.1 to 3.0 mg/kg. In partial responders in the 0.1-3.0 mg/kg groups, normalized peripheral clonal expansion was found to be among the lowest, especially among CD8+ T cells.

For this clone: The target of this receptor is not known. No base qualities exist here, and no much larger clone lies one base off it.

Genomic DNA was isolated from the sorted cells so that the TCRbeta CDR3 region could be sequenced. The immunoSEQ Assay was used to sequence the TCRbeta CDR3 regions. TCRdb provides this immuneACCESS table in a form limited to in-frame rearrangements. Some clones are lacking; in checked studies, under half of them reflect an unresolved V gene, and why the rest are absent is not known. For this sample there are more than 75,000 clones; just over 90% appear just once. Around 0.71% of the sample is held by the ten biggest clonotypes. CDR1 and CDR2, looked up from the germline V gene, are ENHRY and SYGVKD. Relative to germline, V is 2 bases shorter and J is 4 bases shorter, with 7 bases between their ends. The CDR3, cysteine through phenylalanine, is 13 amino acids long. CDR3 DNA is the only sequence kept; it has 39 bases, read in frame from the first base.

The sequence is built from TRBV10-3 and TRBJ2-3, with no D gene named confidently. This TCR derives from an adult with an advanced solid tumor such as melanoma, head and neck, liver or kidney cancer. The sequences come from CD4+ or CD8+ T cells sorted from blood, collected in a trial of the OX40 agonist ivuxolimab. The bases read TGTGCCATCAGTGAGAGGATAGCAGATACGCAGTATTTT. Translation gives CAISERIADTQYF.